These 20 T cell receptor beta chains were all obtained from the same sample, sequenced in a study of T cell repertoires in cytomegalovirus infection. These receptors have no identified antigens. One entry per CDR3 protein results from TCRdb running MiXCR on the reads. This sample has about half a million distinct CDR3 sequences, with roughly a third found just once. The sequences come from cultured PBMCs, collected from culture after CMV antigen stimulation. Receptor source: a human donor in good health (CMV status not recorded). Some clones in this sample may be carry-over from other donors' samples.

This clonotype showed up just a few times. The V gene is TRBV5-4, the J gene TRBJ2-7; 10 nucleotides line up with TRBD2. From germline, CDR1 is SGHNT and CDR2 YYREEE (reference sequence). The length of the CDR3 is 16 residues. V lost 0 bases, J lost 5 bases, and 8 bases stayed unmatched. CDR3 sequence reads: CASSLDLAGVRDEQYF. The DNA of the CDR3 is TGTGCCAGCAGCTTGGATCTAGCGGGAGTGAGGGACGAGCAGTACTTC.

Concerning this clonotype itself: This CDR3 fails to terminate in the conserved phenylalanine or tryptophan, so it likely reflects a read error. The genes are TRBV5-1 and TRBJ2-3, with 10 bases aligning to TRBD1. Germline-derived CDR1 and CDR2 are SGHRS and YFSETQ. The CDR3 spans 14 residues. The trim removed 6 bases at V and 6 bases at J, leaving 7 bases unmatched. The CDR3: CASTDRGRVDTQYL. In nucleotides, the CDR3 is TGCGCCAGCACCGACAGGGGGCGCGTCGATACGCAGTATTTA.

The chain carries TRBV7-8 and TRBJ2-3; D gene ambiguous. Trimming cost V 1 base and J 6 bases, with 11 bases left between them. Germline CDR1 and CDR2: SGHVS and FQNEAQ. CDR3 size: 14 residues. The CDR3 sequence: CASSLVVLVDTQYF. The CDR3 region has the DNA TGTGCCAGCAGCTTAGTGGTTTTGGTCGATACGCAGTATTTT.

This clonotype came up once. V gene TRBV12-3 or TRBV12-4 combines with J gene TRBJ1-1; possibly TRBD1 for D (6 bases). V shed 3 bases and J shed 7 bases, with 9 bases lying between them. The CDR3 covers 12 residues. The CDR3 protein is CASSFGGREAFF. In DNA form, the CDR3 reads TGTGCCAGCAGTTTTGGGGGCCGTGAAGCTTTCTTT.

The chain recombines TRBV11-2 with TRBJ2-7; 9 bases fit TRBD2. V lost 1 base and J lost 5; bases outside the gene matches: 15. CDR3 size: 18 residues. The germline CDR1 and CDR2 sequences are SGHAT and FQNNGV. The CDR3 reads CASSLVVGSGRRFHEQYF. CDR3 nucleotide sequence: TGTGCCAGCAGCTTAGTAGTGGGTAGCGGGAGAAGGTTTCACGAGCAGTACTTC.

This chain connects TRBV6-2 or TRBV6-3 to TRBJ2-7, with 10 bases that match TRBD2. The CDR3 runs 17 residues. The ends lost 0 bases at V and 0 bases at J; junction bases unmatched: 5. Germline V CDR1 and CDR2: MNHEY, SVGEGT. CDR3: CASSYSLAGRGSYEQYF. CDR3 in DNA: TGTGCCAGCAGTTACTCACTAGCGGGAAGAGGCTCCTACGAGCAGTACTTC.

This clonotype was seen ten or more times. CDR3 nucleotide sequence: TGTGCCAGCAGCTTATGGGGACTAGACCTAAGTGAGACCCAGTACTTC. It yields the protein CASSLWGLDLSETQYF. The chain employs TRBV7-2 and TRBJ2-5; 8 positions match TRBD2. This CDR3 has 16 amino acids. J gave up 5 bases and V 2 bases, and 10 bases lay outside the gene matches. The V gene's germline CDR1 is SGHTA and CDR2 FQGNSA.

V and J are TRBV12-5 and TRBJ2-4; D gene uncertain. Germline loops: CDR1 LGHNT, CDR2 FRNRAP. Trimming took off 5 bases at V and 2 bases at J, with 19 bases between the two ends. The CDR3 is 17 amino acids. The CDR3 is CASGPPGPIRTKNIQYF. The DNA of the CDR3 is TGTGCTAGTGGTCCTCCTGGACCGATAAGGACCAAAAACATTCAGTACTTC.

V usage is TRBV9 and J usage is TRBJ1-2; 9 bases align to TRBD1. The CDR3 totals 17 residues. J gave up 1 base and V 0 bases, and 7 bases lay outside the gene matches. The V gene's germline CDR1 is SGDLS and CDR2 YYNGEE. CDR3 DNA sequence: TGTGCCAGCAGCGTAGCTCCCGACAGGGGGGATAACTATGGCTACACCTTC. This encodes CASSVAPDRGDNYGYTF.

This clonotype has only a few counts. V is TRBV6-2 or TRBV6-3 and J is TRBJ2-1; weak D call: TRBD1 (5 bases). The germline gives CDR1 MNHEY, CDR2 SVGEGT. Trimming left V 4 bases short and J 7 bases short, with 11 bases between. The CDR3 is made up of 13 amino acids. This CDR3 is CASSSARGNEQFF. The CDR3 DNA sequence: TGTGCCAGCAGTTCAGCTAGGGGTAATGAGCAGTTCTTC.

This sequence joins TRBV6-2 or TRBV6-3 and TRBJ2-7; 8 nucleotides agree with TRBD1. This CDR3 has 14 amino acids. Trimming cost V 10 bases and J 2 bases; bases outside gene matches: 10. In germline, CDR1 is MNHEY, CDR2 SVGEGT. CDR3 nucleotide sequence: TGTGCCACGACACGGACAGGGATGGCCTACGAGCAGTACTTC. It encodes CATTRTGMAYEQYF.

This clonotype was recorded a few times. This chain uses TRBV10-3 with TRBJ2-5, with 11 bases aligning to TRBD2. V shed 4 bases, J shed 2 bases, and the junction held 6 bases outside the gene matches. The CDR3 extends over 16 amino acids. CDR1 and CDR2 (germline): ENHRY, SYGVKD. CDR3 DNA: TGTGCCATCAGTGTACTAGCGGGAGTGGAACAAGAGACCCAGTACTTC. Translation: CAISVLAGVEQETQYF.

The rearrangement links TRBV6-1 to TRBJ2-7; D is perhaps TRBD1 (5 bases). CDR3 size: 14 residues. Looked up from germline, CDR1 is MNHNS and CDR2 is SASEGT. V was shortened by 5 bases and J by 2 bases, with 13 bases between the two germline ends. CDR3 region: CASSPDSLAYEQYV. CDR3 nucleotide sequence: TGTGCCAGCAGTCCCGACAGCCTCGCCTACGAGCAGTACGTC.

In this sample, this clonotype turned up a few times. The CDR3 reads CSVTFTGSGTF. As DNA, the CDR3 is TGCAGCGTTACATTTACAGGGTCTGGCACCTTC. V and J are TRBV29-1 and TRBJ1-2, with D maybe TRBD1 (6 bases). Trimming took 5 bases from V and 13 from J, leaving 17 bases between them. CDR3 length equals 11 residues. The germline V gene has CDR1 SQVTM and CDR2 ANQGSEA.

This clonotype was counted a few times. The rearrangement joins TRBV7-2 to TRBJ1-1; possible D gene TRBD1, 5 bases. Trimming stripped 5 bases from V and 1 base from J, with 14 bases between. Germline V CDR1 and CDR2: SGHTA, FQGNSA. The CDR3 totals 15 residues. This CDR3 is CASSASGTANTEAFF. CDR3 coding DNA: TGTGCCAGCAGCGCCTCCGGGACCGCGAACACTGAAGCTTTCTTT.

The sample holds many counts of this clonotype. This sequence joins TRBV6-2 or TRBV6-3 and TRBJ2-1; 8 bases agree with TRBD2. This CDR3 contains 15 residues. The V gene's germline CDR1 is MNHEY and CDR2 SVGEGT. Unmatched junction bases numbered 10, after V lost 6 bases and J lost 6 bases. The CDR3 loop is CASRSGRASANEQFF. As DNA, the CDR3 is TGTGCCAGCAGATCCGGGAGGGCCTCAGCCAATGAGCAGTTCTTC.

This clonotype has more than one count but fewer than ten. The V and J genes are TRBV12-5 and TRBJ2-3; D unresolved. Germline CDR1 is LGHNT and CDR2 is FRNRAP. Trimming cost V 6 bases and J 3 bases, with 10 bases left between them. CDR3 size: 13 residues. As DNA, the CDR3 is TGTGCTAGTGGCGGAGCCGGAACAGATACGCAGTATTTT. Protein product: CASGGAGTDTQYF.

The V and J genes are TRBV5-4 and TRBJ2-2; D might be TRBD1 (5 bases). The V end lost 4 bases, the J end lost 0 bases, and 10 bases lay between the germline ends. The CDR3 spans 15 residues. Germline V CDR1 and CDR2: SGHNT, YYREEE (reference sequence). CDR3 in amino acids: CASSLDRPNTGELFF. The DNA for the CDR3 is TGTGCCAGCAGCCTCGACAGACCGAACACCGGGGAGCTGTTTTTT.

This clonotype was counted a few times. The chain couples TRBV7-8 to TRBJ2-1, with no clear D. In germline, CDR1 is SGHVS, CDR2 FQNEAQ. Trimming took off 5 bases at V and 8 bases at J, with 13 bases between the two ends. There are 13 residues in the CDR3. CDR3 region: CASSEEHVHEQFF. The CDR3 nucleotides are TGTGCCAGCAGCGAGGAACACGTCCATGAGCAGTTCTTC.

This clonotype was counted a few times. The junction differs from germline at one of its ends, possibly a read error. The rearrangement uses TRBV6-2 or TRBV6-3 and TRBJ2-3, with 12 bases that match TRBD2. Germline V gene data show CDR1 as MNHEY and CDR2 as SVGEGT. This CDR3 is 19 amino acids long. This CDR3 is CASSTKRLAGEGGTHTQYF. The CDR3 coding sequence is TGTGCCAGCAGTACCAAGAGACTAGCGGGAGAGGGGGGCACACATACGCAGTATTTT.